In this sample, the clone carrying this TCR beta chain turned up once. The antigen is undetermined. The data stem from a study of graft-versus-host responses after intestinal transplantation. The wider study: Recipients across the board were started on anti-thymocyte globulin induction, then kept on tacrolimus and steroids for 2 to 4 years.

Sequencing used immunoSEQ multiplex PCR; TCRdb keeps in-frame clones, though not all of them. In the table there are about 47,000 clones, around 95% of which are singletons. Per germline, CDR1 PRHDT and CDR2 FYEKMQ (reference sequence). This CDR3 contains 15 residues. V gave up 5 bases and J gave up 8 bases, with 21 bases separating them. General study findings and limits: Some GvH clones were seen earlier in gut or blood, suggesting intestinal origin.

Specimen: unstimulated CD8+ T cells sorted from spleen or lymph node cells, collected before transplant. The chain has TRBV13 and TRBJ1-1; the D is unclear. This TCR was recovered from a human donor who was the organ donor for an intestinal transplant. The CDR3 bases are TGTGCCAGCAGCGACTCGGCCAGGTCCAAGAGAGAAGCTTTCTTT. It codes for CASSDSARSKREAFF.